Below, 19 T cell receptor beta chains from the same sample are listed, as sequenced in a study of OX40 agonist ivuxolimab in advanced cancers. Method: immunoSEQ multiplex PCR; TCRdb's copy keeps in-frame clones and lacks some. The top ten clones hold 5% of a sample with about 72,000 clones, around 85% of them seen once. Sequences were derived from CD4+ or CD8+ T cells sorted from blood, sampled in a trial of the OX40 agonist ivuxolimab. The receptors shown here come from an adult with an advanced solid tumor such as melanoma, head and neck, liver or kidney cancer.

As for this clone: The sample has other DNA sequences that encode this CDR3 too. This chain joins TRBV4-1 and TRBJ2-1; 11 bases match TRBD2. CDR3 length: 14 residues. Germline V gives CDR1 MGHRA, CDR2 YSYEKL. J gave up 7 bases and V 4 bases, and 3 bases lay outside the gene matches. CDR3 nucleotide sequence: TGCGCCAGCAGCCCTGGACTAGCGGGTAATGAGCAGTTCTTC. Residues: CASSPGLAGNEQFF.

The chain recombines TRBV30 with TRBJ2-7; 9 positions match TRBD1. This CDR3 contains 13 residues. V shed 5 bases, J shed 6 bases, and the junction held 8 bases outside the gene matches. Germline-derived CDR1 and CDR2 are GTSNPN and SVGIG (reference sequence). CDR3 coding DNA: TGTGCCTGGGCGGGGACAGGGAGCCCCGAGCAGTACTTC. Its protein product is CAWAGTGSPEQYF.

This clone was seen a few times. This rearrangement joins TRBV30 to TRBJ2-1; 10 positions agree with TRBD2. J gave up 10 bases and V 5 bases, and 17 bases lay outside the gene matches. Germline V CDR1 and CDR2: GTSNPN, SVGIG (reference sequence). The CDR3 is 16 residues long. CDR3 loop: CAWGITASGRLGEQFF. The CDR3 DNA follows: TGTGCCTGGGGGATAACTGCTAGCGGGAGATTGGGCGAGCAGTTCTTC.

About this clone: Since no conserved phenylalanine or tryptophan closes the CDR3, a read error is the likely cause. The DNA is left out, because the CDR3 cannot be placed on it with certainty; the CDR3 is given as TCRdb lists it. The chain recombines TRBV19 with TRBJ2-7; the table's D call of TRBD2 was not tested on the DNA. Both ends counted, the CDR3 spans 10 residues. Germline values: CDR1 LNHDA, CDR2 SQIVND (reference sequence). CDR3: CALGGRGDRL.

The V call is TRBV18, the J call TRBJ1-5; possible D gene TRBD1, 6 bases. Trimming removed 6 bases from V and 5 bases from J, with 11 bases in between. The CDR3 is made up of 13 amino acids. Germline V gene data show CDR1 as KGHSH and CDR2 as LQKENI. The CDR3 reads CASSEQGDQPQHF. The CDR3 DNA sequence: TGTGCCAGCTCGGAACAGGGAGATCAGCCCCAGCATTTT.

The chain links TRBV7-9 to TRBJ2-6; tentatively, D is TRBD2 (6 bases). Germline V gene lookup returns CDR1 SEHNR and CDR2 FQNEAQ (reference sequence). There are 19 residues in the CDR3. The germline V and J ends were trimmed by 4 bases and 0 bases, with 19 bases remaining between them. CDR3 protein: CASSSRRVVLTSGANVLTF. CDR3 DNA sequence: TGTGCCAGCAGCTCGCGGAGGGTGGTCCTCACCTCTGGGGCCAACGTCCTGACTTTC.

This clone has a single count. The rearrangement uses TRBV12-5 and TRBJ2-2; TRBD1 or TRBD2 may be the D gene (5 bases each). V lost 1 base and J 6 bases, leaving 18 bases between the germline ends. Looked up from germline, CDR1 is LGHNT and CDR2 is FRNRAP. CDR3 length: 17 amino acids. The CDR3 protein is CASGLAEGSGFPGELFF. The CDR3 DNA follows: TGTGCTAGTGGTTTGGCCGAGGGATCAGGGTTTCCCGGGGAGCTGTTTTTT.

The CDR3 sequence is CASNNGVYSNQPQHF. The CDR3 bases are TGTGCCAGCAATAATGGGGTCTATAGCAATCAGCCCCAGCATTTT. The chain carries TRBV6-6 and TRBJ1-5, with unresolved D. V was cut by 7 bases and J by 0 bases, with 13 bases left in between. The CDR3 loop spans 15 amino acids. Germline V CDR1 and CDR2: MNHNY, SVGAGI (reference sequence).

This clone was observed a few times. The rearrangement uses TRBV7-3 and TRBJ2-2; perhaps TRBD1 as D (5 bases). The CDR3 contains 15 residues. The germline gives CDR1 SGHTA, CDR2 FQGTGA. The germline V and J ends were trimmed by 3 bases and 0 bases, with 8 bases remaining between them. The CDR3 DNA reads TGTGCCAGCAGCTTTCAGGGATCGAACACCGGGGAGCTGTTTTTT. Translation gives CASSFQGSNTGELFF. Full variable domain (remainder filled in from reference TRBV7-3 and TRBJ2-2): GAGVSQTPSNKVTEKGKYVELRCDPISGHTALYWYRQSLGQGPEFLIYFQGTGAADDSGLPNDRFFAVRPEGSVSTLKIQRTERGDSAVYLCASSFQGSNTGELFFGEGSRLTVL.

This chain connects TRBV9 to TRBJ2-1; 9 bases map to TRBD2. Losses at the gene ends were 2 bases for V and 8 bases for J; bases not matched to a gene: 14. Germline V CDR1 and CDR2: SGDLS, YYNGEE. CDR3 length: 17 residues. CDR3 in amino acids: CASSVSPTLAGLDEQFF. The CDR3, as DNA: TGTGCCAGCAGCGTCTCTCCCACCCTAGCGGGGTTGGATGAGCAGTTCTTC.

V and J are TRBV11-2 and TRBJ1-1; no definite D call. V lost 5 bases to trimming and J lost 2 bases, with 9 bases between them. Per germline, CDR1 SGHAT and CDR2 FQNNGV. The length of the CDR3 is 13 residues. The CDR3 bases are TGTGCCAGCAGCCTAACGATCAACACTGAAGCTTTCTTT. This codes for CASSLTINTEAFF.

The rearrangement uses TRBV9 and TRBJ1-1; TRBD1 might be the D (6 bases). V shed 5 bases and J shed 0 bases, with 14 bases lying between them. CDR3 length: 15 residues. Per germline, CDR1 SGDLS and CDR2 YYNGEE. Written as DNA, the CDR3 is TGTGCCAGCAGACCAAAGACAGGTATGAACACTGAAGCTTTCTTT. The encoded protein is CASRPKTGMNTEAFF.

This rearrangement joins TRBV5-4 to TRBJ2-3; 7 bases agree with TRBD1. Germline lookup yields CDR1 SGHNT and CDR2 YYREEE (reference sequence). CDR3 size: 14 residues. J lost 6 bases, V lost 0 bases, and 4 bases had no gene match. CDR3 in amino acids: CASSLEQGSDTQYF. CDR3 DNA: TGTGCCAGCAGCTTGGAACAGGGGTCCGATACGCAGTATTTT.

The V call is TRBV27, the J call TRBJ2-2; 7 bases are shared with TRBD2. Per the germline V gene, CDR1 is MNHEY and CDR2 is SMNVEV (reference sequence). J gave up 6 bases and V 1 base, and 8 bases lay outside the gene matches. The CDR3 is 16 amino acids. For the CDR3, the DNA is TGTGCCAGCAGTTTATTCGGCGGGAGTATCTCCGGGGAGCTGTTTTTT. This encodes CASSLFGGSISGELFF.

The sample holds a few counts of this clone. The chain recombines TRBV6-1 with TRBJ2-7; D possibly corresponds to TRBD2 (6 bases). In germline, CDR1 is MNHNS, CDR2 SASEGT. V was trimmed by 5 bases and J by 5 bases, leaving 16 bases between them. The CDR3 is 14 amino acids. The CDR3 loop is CASSLGGPGDEQYF. Written as DNA, the CDR3 is TGTGCCAGCAGTCTGGGGGGACCCGGCGACGAGCAGTACTTC.

V gene TRBV27 combines with J gene TRBJ1-1, with D unclear. Trimming stripped 5 bases from V and 0 bases from J, with 7 bases between. The length of the CDR3 is 13 residues. The germline CDR1 and CDR2 sequences are MNHEY and SMNVEV (reference sequence). CDR3 amino acids: CASSQLMNTEAFF. The DNA of the CDR3 is TGTGCCAGCAGTCAGCTAATGAACACTGAAGCTTTCTTT.

The V and J genes are TRBV19 and TRBJ2-1; TRBD1 agrees at 11 bases. This CDR3 spans 15 amino acids. V gave up 7 bases and J gave up 5 bases; unmatched junction bases: 7. Germline CDR1 reads LNHDA; CDR2 reads SQIVND (reference sequence). CDR3 protein: CASNTGTGGNNEQFF. CDR3 nucleotide sequence: TGTGCCAGTAATACCGGGACAGGGGGTAACAATGAGCAGTTCTTC.

The rearrangement links TRBV30 to TRBJ2-3, with D perhaps matching TRBD1 (6 bases). Germline assignment: CDR1 GTSNPN and CDR2 SVGIG (reference sequence). This CDR3 spans 15 amino acids. V lost 0 bases to trimming and J lost 6 bases, with 16 bases between them. For the CDR3, the DNA is TGTGCCTGGAGTGTAGGAGGTGGGGGCCCGGATACGCAGTATTTT. Its protein is CAWSVGGGGPDTQYF.

This sequence joins TRBV5-1 and TRBJ2-3; the D gene is possibly TRBD2 (7 bases). Trimming stripped 4 bases from V and 0 bases from J, with 21 bases between. CDR3 size: 18 residues. CDR1 is SGHRS, CDR2 YFSETQ, per germline. CDR3 DNA: TGCGCCAGCAGCGGGGGGGCTAGCGGACCAGACAGCACAGATACGCAGTATTTT. Its translation: CASSGGASGPDSTDTQYF.